What follows is one TCR beta chain and its context. No antigen is known for it. These data belong to a study of OX40 agonist ivuxolimab in advanced cancers. Study background: Patients in dose escalation had liver, melanoma, kidney or head and neck cancers. The study, taken as a whole, reports: No determination was made of the antigen specificity of the expanded peripheral T cells.

Data came from immunoSEQ multiplex PCR; TCRdb stores just in-frame clones and leaves some out. This table has tens of thousands of clones, approximately 86% appearing once. V gave up 2 bases and J gave up 9 bases; unmatched junction bases: 5. Germline V gene lookup returns CDR1 MNHNS and CDR2 SASEGT. This CDR3 has 14 amino acids. The chain carries TRBV6-1 and TRBJ2-1; 9 bases fit TRBD2. Sequences were derived from CD4+ or CD8+ T cells sorted from blood, sampled in a trial of the OX40 agonist ivuxolimab. This receptor was identified in an adult with an advanced solid tumor such as melanoma, head and neck, liver or kidney cancer. CDR3 sequence reads: CASSERRGGSEQFF. As DNA, the CDR3 is TGTGCCAGCAGTGAACGGCGGGGGGGTAGTGAGCAGTTCTTC.